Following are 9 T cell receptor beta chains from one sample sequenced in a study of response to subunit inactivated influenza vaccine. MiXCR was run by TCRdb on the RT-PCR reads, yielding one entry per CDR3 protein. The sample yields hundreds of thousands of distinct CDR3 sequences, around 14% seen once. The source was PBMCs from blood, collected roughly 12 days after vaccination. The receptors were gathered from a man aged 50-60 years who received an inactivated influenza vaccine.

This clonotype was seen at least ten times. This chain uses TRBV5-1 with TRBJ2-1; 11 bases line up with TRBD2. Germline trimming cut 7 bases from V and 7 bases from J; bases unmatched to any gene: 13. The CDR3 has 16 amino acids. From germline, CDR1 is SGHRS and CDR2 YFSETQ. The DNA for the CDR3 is TGCGCCAGCTCACACGTAATAACTAGCGGGGGAAATGAGCAGTTCTTC. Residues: CASSHVITSGGNEQFF.

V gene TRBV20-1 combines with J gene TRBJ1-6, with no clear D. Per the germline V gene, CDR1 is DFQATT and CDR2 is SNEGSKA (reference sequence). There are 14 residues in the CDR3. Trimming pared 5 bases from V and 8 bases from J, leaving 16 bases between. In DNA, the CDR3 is TGCAGTGCTGGACGGCCGGGTGGGGATTCACCCCTCCACTTT. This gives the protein CSAGRPGGDSPLHF.

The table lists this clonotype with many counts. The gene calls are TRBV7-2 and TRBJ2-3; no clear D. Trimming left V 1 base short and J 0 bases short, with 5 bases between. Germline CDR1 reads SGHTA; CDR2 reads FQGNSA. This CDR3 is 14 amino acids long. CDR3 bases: TGTGCCAGCAGCTTAGTTCATAGCACAGATACGCAGTATTTT. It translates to CASSLVHSTDTQYF.

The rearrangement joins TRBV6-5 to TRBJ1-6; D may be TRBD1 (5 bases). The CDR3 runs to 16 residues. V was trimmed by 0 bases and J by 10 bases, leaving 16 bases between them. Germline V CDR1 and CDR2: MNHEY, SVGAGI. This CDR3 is CASSYSMSGVGSPLHF. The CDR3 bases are TGTGCCAGCAGTTACTCGATGTCGGGGGTCGGGTCACCCCTCCACTTT.

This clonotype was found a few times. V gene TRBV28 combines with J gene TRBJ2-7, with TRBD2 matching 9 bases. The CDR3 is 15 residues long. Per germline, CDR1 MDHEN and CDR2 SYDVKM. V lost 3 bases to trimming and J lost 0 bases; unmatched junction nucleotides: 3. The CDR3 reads CASSLTSGHSYEQYF. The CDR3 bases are TGTGCCAGCAGTTTGACTAGCGGCCACTCCTACGAGCAGTACTTC.

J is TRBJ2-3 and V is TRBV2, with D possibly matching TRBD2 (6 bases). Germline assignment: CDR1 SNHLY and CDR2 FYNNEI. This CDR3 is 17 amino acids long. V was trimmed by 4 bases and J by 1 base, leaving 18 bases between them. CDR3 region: CASSVGPRWGGTDTQYF. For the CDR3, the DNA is TGTGCCAGCAGTGTGGGGCCTCGATGGGGGGGCACAGATACGCAGTATTTT.

CDR3 loop: CASTPGWDEDEAFF. Written as DNA, the CDR3 is TGCGCCAGCACCCCCGGCTGGGACGAAGATGAAGCTTTCTTT. This chain joins TRBV5-1 and TRBJ1-1; a weak D match, TRBD1 (5 bases). The germline gives CDR1 SGHRS, CDR2 YFSETQ. The CDR3 loop spans 14 amino acids. Deletions cut 6 bases from V and 7 bases from J, with 19 bases between.

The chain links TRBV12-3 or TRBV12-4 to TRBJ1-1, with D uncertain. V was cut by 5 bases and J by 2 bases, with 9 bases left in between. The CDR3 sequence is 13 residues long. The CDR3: CASSLQKNTEAFF. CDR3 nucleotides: TGTGCCAGCAGTCTTCAAAAAAACACTGAAGCTTTCTTT.

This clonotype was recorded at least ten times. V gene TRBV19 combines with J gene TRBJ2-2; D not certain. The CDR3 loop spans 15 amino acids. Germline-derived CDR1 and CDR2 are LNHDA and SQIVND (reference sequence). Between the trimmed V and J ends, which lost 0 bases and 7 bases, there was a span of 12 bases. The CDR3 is CASSIDPVWLGELFF. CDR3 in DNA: TGTGCCAGTAGTATAGATCCGGTATGGCTCGGGGAGCTGTTTTTT.